The source of this T cell receptor (beta chain) is a study of T cell changes during pregnancy in multiple sclerosis. This clone was observed once. Some clones are missing from TCRdb's copy, which holds only in-frame ones; the method was immunoSEQ multiplex PCR. The sample holds over 60,000 clones; 85% to 95% are singletons and the top ten take 0.9% to 1.2%. The J segment lost 4 bases and the V segment lost 1 base, leaving 10 bases of the junction unmatched. Germline values: CDR1 SGHTS, CDR2 YDEGEE. CDR3 length: 16 amino acids. This clonotype was obtained from a female donor with multiple sclerosis, enrolled in a pregnancy study. Material: peripheral blood, obtained in the first trimester of pregnancy. The chain links TRBV5-8 to TRBJ1-2, with 7 bases that match TRBD1. The CDR3 is CASSLTGARDSYGYTF. CDR3 coding DNA: TGTGCCAGCAGCTTGACCGGGGCGCGGGACAGCTATGGCTACACCTTC.